This T cell receptor (beta chain) was recovered during a study of CD8+CD57+ T cells in acquired aplastic anemia. In patients chosen for sequencing, flow cytometry had shown CD8+CD57+ cell expansion. Germline trimming cut 0 bases from V and 7 bases from J; bases unmatched to any gene: 7. The CDR3 loop spans 16 amino acids. CDR1 MNHEY and CDR2 SVGEGT come from the germline V gene. Genomic DNA served as template for TCR beta VDJ and CDR3 profiling. From the reads, TCRdb called clonotypes with MiXCR, one entry per CDR3 protein. The table has 150,000 to 200,000 distinct CDR3 sequences, 45% to 55% seen once. A few counts support this clonotype.

V is TRBV6-2 or TRBV6-3 and J is TRBJ2-1; 9 bases map to TRBD2. Material: sorted CD4+, CD8+, or CD8+CD57+ T cells (not recorded which) from PBMCs. This sequence originates from a human donor with aplastic anemia. CDR3 nucleotides: TGTGCCAGCAGTTACTCCGGGACTAGCTTTTCAAATGAGCAGTTCTTC. The encoded protein is CASSYSGTSFSNEQFF.